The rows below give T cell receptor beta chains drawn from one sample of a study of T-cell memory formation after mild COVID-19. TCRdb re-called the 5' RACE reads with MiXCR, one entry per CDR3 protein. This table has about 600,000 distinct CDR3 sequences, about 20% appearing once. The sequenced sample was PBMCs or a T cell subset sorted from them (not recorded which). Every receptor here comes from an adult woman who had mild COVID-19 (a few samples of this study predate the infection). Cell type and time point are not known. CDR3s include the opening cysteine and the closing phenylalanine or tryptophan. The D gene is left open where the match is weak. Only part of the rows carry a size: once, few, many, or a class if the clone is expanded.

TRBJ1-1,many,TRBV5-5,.,CASSFTSGGGSEAFF,TGTGCCAGCAGCTTTACGTCGGGCGGGGGATCTGAAGCTTTCTTT
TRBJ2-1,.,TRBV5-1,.,CASSLDGGRPLGFF,TGCGCCAGCAGCTTGGACGGGGGCCGACCCTTAGGGTTCTTC
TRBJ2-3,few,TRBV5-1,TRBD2,CASSLETSGGGDTQYF,TGCGCCAGCAGCTTGGAGACTAGCGGGGGAGGAGATACGCAGTATTTT
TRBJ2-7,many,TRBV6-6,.,CASSYGLSYEQYF,TGTGCCAGCAGTTACGGGCTCTCCTACGAGCAGTACTTC
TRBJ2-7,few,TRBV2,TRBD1,CASSTTGADYEQYF,TGTGCCAGCAGTACGACAGGGGCGGACTACGAGCAGTACTTC
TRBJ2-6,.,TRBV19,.,CASSSTGPSGANVLTF,TGTGCCAGTAGTTCGACAGGACCCTCTGGGGCCAACGTCCTGACTTTC
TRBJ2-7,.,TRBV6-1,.,CAGGQSSYEQYF,TGTGCCGGCGGACAGAGCTCCTACGAGCAGTACTTC
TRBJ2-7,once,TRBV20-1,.,CSANAGFYEQYF,TGCAGTGCTAACGCTGGTTTCTACGAGCAGTACTTC
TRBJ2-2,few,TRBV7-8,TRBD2,CASSRGTSGGAVTGELFF,TGTGCCAGCAGCCGCGGGACTAGCGGGGGGGCCGTCACCGGGGAGCTGTTTTTT
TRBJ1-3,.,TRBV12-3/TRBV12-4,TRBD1,CATLPFRGLGNTIYF,TGTGCCACATTACCCTTCAGGGGGCTGGGAAACACCATATATTTT
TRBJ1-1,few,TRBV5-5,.,CASSPSYTEAFF,TGTGCCAGCAGCCCCAGTTACACTGAAGCTTTCTTT
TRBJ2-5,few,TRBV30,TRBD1,CAWSVPGQGETQYF,TGTGCCTGGAGTGTACCGGGACAGGGAGAGACCCAGTACTTC
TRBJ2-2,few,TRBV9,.,CASSVANTNTGELFF,TGTGCCAGCAGCGTAGCGAATACGAACACCGGGGAGCTGTTTTTT
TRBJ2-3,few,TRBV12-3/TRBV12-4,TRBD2,CASSRISGRNTQYF,TGTGCCAGCAGTCGAATTAGCGGGAGGAACACGCAGTATTTT
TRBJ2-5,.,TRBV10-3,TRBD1,CAKKGASETQYF,TGTGCCAAAAAGGGGGCTAGCGAGACCCAGTACTTC
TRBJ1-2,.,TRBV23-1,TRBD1,CASSQWAGQGGGYTF,TGCGCCAGCAGTCAATGGGCCGGACAGGGCGGGGGCTACACCTTC
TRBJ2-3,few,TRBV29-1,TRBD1,CSVRDRSTDTQYF,TGCAGCGTCAGGGACAGGAGCACAGATACGCAGTATTTT
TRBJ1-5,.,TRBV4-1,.,CASSQEGDSNQPQHF,TGCGCCAGCAGCCAAGAAGGGGATAGCAATCAGCCCCAGCATTTT
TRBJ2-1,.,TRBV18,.,CASSPGIRDEQFF,TGTGCCAGCTCACCTGGGATCCGCGATGAGCAGTTCTTC
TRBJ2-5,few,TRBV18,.,CASSPPSQKETQYF,TGTGCCAGCTCACCACCCTCCCAGAAAGAGACCCAGTACTTC
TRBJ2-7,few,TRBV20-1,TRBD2,CSAATSGRVPYEQYF,TGCAGTGCTGCTACTAGCGGGAGGGTCCCATACGAGCAGTACTTC
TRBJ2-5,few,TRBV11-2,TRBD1,CASSNPGGRGQETQYF,TGTGCCAGCAGCAACCCAGGGGGCCGTGGCCAAGAGACCCAGTACTTC
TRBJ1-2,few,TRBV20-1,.,CSASLPGSHGYTF,TGCAGTGCTAGTTTGCCAGGATCTCATGGCTACACCTTC
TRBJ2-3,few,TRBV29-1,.,CSVTQVTDTQYF,TGCAGCGTTACACAGGTCACCGATACGCAGTATTTT
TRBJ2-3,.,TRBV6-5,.,CASSYSIQGSTDTQYF,TGTGCCAGCAGTTACTCGATCCAGGGTAGCACAGATACGCAGTATTTT
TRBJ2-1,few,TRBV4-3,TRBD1,CASSQGQGSGEQFF,TGCGCCAGCAGCCAGGGACAGGGGAGCGGTGAGCAGTTCTTC
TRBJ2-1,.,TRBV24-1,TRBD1,CATSDTGGKTYNEQFF,TGTGCCACCAGTGATACAGGGGGCAAGACCTACAATGAGCAGTTCTTC
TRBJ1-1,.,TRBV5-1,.,CASSLVEGSGEAFF,TGCGCCAGCAGCTTGGTGGAGGGATCGGGTGAAGCTTTCTTT
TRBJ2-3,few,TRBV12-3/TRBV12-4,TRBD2,CASSLESSGGRDTQYF,TGTGCCAGCAGTTTAGAGTCTAGCGGGGGCCGAGATACGCAGTATTTT
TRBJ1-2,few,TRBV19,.,CASSHPGQFYGYTF,TGTGCCAGTAGTCACCCCGGACAGTTCTATGGCTACACCTTC
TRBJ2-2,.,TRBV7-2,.,CASRSTGTTGDLFF,TGTGCCAGCAGATCTACTGGAACCACCGGGGATCTGTTTTTT
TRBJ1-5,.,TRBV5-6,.,CASSLVGAAVQPQHF,TGTGCCAGCAGCCTGGTGGGGGCAGCAGTTCAGCCCCAGCATTTT
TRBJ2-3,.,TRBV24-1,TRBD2,CATSRGLAGTDTQYF,TGTGCCACCAGTCGTGGACTAGCGGGCACAGATACGCAGTATTTT
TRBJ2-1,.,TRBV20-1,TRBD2,CSARDPGRDNEQFF,TGCAGTGCTAGAGATCCGGGGAGGGACAATGAGCAGTTCTTC
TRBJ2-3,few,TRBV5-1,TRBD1,CASSSGQVLGTDTQYF,TGCGCCAGCAGCTCGGGACAGGTGCTAGGGACAGATACGCAGTATTTT
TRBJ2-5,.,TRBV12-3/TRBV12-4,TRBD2,CASSFRLAGLRETQYF,TGTGCCAGCAGTTTTCGGCTAGCGGGGTTGCGAGAGACCCAGTACTTC
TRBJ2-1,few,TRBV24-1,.,CATRGDNGPYNEQFF,TGTGCCACCAGAGGGGATAATGGGCCCTACAATGAGCAGTTCTTC
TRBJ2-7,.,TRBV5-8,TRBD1,CASTYPGTGTYEQYF,TGTGCCAGCACATACCCCGGGACAGGGACCTACGAGCAGTACTTC
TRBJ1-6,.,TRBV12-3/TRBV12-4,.,CASRNRGIDNSPLHF,TGTGCCAGCAGAAACCGGGGTATCGATAATTCACCCCTCCACTTT
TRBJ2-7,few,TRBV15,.,CATSAEVSYEQYF,TGTGCCACCTCCGCAGAGGTCTCCTACGAGCAGTACTTC